This paragraph reports one TCR beta chain. Blood RNA was derived from unsorted whole blood, and germline DNA was extracted too. The entry originates in a study of tumor-infiltrating lymphocytes in primary liver carcinoma. Turning to the study itself: Patients' primary liver carcinoma was surgically resected.

Germline V gene data show CDR1 as SGHRS and CDR2 as YFSETQ. The CDR3 totals 13 residues. V lost 2 bases and J lost 0, with 5 bases in between. A primer matching the constant region was used to make TCR beta cDNA from approximately 0.45 ug of total RNA. Investigators got TCR beta libraries out of three nested multiplex PCR rounds, done with slightly modified ARM-PCR. PCR rounds one and two used TRBV1-TRBV30 forward primers with a C-beta reverse primer for 10 cycles each. TCRdb reprocessed the multiplex PCR reads with MiXCR, giving one entry per CDR3 protein. The data show more than 150,000 distinct CDR3 sequences, about 60% seen once.

Specimen: peripheral blood. This clonotype was sampled from a man aged 35 to 55 with primary liver carcinoma and hepatitis B virus infection. The chain carries TRBV5-1 and TRBJ1-1; D is uncertain. CDR3 DNA sequence: TGCGCCAGCAGCTTCGGTATGAACACTGAAGCTTTCTTT. Translating gives CASSFGMNTEAFF.